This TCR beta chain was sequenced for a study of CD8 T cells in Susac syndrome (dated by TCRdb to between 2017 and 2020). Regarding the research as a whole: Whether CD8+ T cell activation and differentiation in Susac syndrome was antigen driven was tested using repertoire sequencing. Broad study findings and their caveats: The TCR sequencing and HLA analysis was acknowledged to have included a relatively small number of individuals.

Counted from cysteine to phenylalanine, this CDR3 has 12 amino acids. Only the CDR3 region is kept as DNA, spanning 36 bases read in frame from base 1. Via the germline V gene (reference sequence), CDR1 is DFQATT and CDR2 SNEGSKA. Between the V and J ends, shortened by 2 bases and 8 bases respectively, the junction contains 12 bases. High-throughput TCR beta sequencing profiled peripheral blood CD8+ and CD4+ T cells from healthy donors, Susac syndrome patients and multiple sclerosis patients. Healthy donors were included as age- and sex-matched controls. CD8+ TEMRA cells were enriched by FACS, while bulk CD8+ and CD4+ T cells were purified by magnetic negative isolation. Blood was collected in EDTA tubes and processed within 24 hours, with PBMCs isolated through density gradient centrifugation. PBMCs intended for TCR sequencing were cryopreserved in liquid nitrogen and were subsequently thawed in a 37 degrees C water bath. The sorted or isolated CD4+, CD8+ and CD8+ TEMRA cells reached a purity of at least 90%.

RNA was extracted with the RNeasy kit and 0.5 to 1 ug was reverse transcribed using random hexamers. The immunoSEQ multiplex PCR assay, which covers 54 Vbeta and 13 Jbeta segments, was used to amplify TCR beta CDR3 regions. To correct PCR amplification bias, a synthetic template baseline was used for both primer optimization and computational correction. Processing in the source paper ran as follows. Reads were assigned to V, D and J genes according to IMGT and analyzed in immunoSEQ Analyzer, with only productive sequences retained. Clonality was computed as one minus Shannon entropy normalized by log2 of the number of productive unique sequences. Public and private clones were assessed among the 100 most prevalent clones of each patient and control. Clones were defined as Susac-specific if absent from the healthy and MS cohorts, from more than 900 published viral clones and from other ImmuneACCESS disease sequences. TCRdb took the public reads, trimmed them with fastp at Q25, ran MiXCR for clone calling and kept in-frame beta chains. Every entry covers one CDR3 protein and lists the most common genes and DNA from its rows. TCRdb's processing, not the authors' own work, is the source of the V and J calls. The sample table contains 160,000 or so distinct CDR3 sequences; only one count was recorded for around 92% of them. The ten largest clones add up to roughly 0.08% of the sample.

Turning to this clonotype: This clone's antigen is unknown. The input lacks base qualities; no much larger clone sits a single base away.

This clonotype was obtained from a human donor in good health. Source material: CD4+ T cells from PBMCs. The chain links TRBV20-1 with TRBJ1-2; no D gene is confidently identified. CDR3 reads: CSARWGSVGYTF. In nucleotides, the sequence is TGCAGTGCTAGATGGGGTTCGGTGGGCTACACCTTC.